This record concerns one TCR beta chain sequence. Unmatched junction bases numbered 3, after V lost 6 bases and J lost 1 base. Germline CDR1 MDHEN, CDR2 SYDVKM. The CDR3 has 14 residues. Assay used: immunoSEQ multiplex PCR; TCRdb lists only in-frame clones, some missing. The sample gives over 70,000 clones, approximately 83% of which show up once; roughly 4% is in the top ten. This record comes from a study of blood T cell repertoires in COVID-19. As for the study in general: Sample material is recorded as cDNA or gDNA derived from T cells, B-cell-depleted T cells, or PBMCs.

This TCR was recovered from a woman aged 55-69 years with acute or convalescent COVID-19. The sequencing sample was made of peripheral blood. The chain links TRBV28 to TRBJ2-4, with TRBD1 identical over 7 bases. The CDR3 sequence: CASRTGLAKNIQYF. Here the CDR3 DNA reads TGTGCCAGCAGGACAGGGTTGGCCAAAAACATTCAGTACTTC.